This T cell receptor (beta chain) originates from a study of regulatory T cells in long-lasting Graves disease. On this clonotype itself: This may come from a read error, since a much larger clone is one base off.

Arm-PCR of CDR3 regions with iRepertoire HTBI primers generated TCR beta libraries. Using its own MiXCR run on the multiplex PCR reads, TCRdb lists one record per CDR3 protein. The sample yields under 500,000 distinct CDR3 sequences, 20% seen once. V was clipped by 6 bases and J by 3 bases; unmatched bases: 14. The CDR3 has 16 amino acids. The V gene's germline CDR1 is MNHNS and CDR2 SASEGT. Described time point: persistent/refractory GD, antithyroid drugs over 5 years with positive TRAb. Following extraction of RNA from PBMCs, that RNA was used to make the TCR library. Blood from the periphery, around 9 milliliters in all, was drawn into EDTA tubes.

V is TRBV6-1 and J is TRBJ2-7, with 7 bases that match TRBD1. The receptor was derived from a female donor with Graves disease. This material consisted of peripheral blood mononuclear cells (PBMCs), taken when the disease was refractory, from a patient treated with antithyroid drugs. CDR3 sequence (DNA): TGTGCCAGCAGAAACACGGGACAGAGGGCAATCTACGAGCAGTACTTC. Protein product: CASRNTGQRAIYEQYF.